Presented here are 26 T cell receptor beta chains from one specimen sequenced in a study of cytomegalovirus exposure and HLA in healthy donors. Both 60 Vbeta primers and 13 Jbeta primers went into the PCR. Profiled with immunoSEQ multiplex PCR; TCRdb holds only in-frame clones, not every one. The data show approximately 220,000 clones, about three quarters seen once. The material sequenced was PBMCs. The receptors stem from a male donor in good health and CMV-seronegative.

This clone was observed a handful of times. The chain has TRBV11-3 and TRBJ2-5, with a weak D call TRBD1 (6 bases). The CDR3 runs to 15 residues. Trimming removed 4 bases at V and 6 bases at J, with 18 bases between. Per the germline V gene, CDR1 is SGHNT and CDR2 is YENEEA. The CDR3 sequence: CASSSTSGERKTQYF. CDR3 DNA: TGTGCCAGCAGCTCGACATCAGGGGAGCGTAAGACCCAGTACTTC.

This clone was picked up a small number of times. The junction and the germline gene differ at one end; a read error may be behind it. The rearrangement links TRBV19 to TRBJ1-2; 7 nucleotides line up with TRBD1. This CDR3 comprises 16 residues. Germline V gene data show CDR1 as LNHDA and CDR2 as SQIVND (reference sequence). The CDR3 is CASRIGGTVSSHGYTF. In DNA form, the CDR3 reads TGTGCCAGTAGAATAGGGGGGACAGTTTCGTCCCATGGCTACACCTTC.

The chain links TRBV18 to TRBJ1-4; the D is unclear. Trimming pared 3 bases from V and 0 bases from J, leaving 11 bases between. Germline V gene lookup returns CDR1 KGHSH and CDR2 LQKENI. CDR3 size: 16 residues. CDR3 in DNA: TGTGCCAGCTCACCGGTGGCTTATGCAACTAATGAAAAACTGTTTTTT. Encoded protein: CASSPVAYATNEKLFF.

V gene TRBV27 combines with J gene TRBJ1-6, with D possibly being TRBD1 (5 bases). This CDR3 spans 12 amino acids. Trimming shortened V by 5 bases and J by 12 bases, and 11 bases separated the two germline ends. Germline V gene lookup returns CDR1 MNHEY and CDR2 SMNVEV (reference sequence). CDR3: CASSPKGLPLHF. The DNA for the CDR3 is TGTGCCAGCAGTCCCAAGGGACTACCCCTCCACTTT.

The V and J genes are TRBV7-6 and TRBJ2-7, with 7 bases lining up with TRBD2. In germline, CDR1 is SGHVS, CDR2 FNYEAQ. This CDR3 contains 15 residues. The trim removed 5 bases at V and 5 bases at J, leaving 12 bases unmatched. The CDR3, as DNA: TGTGCCAGCAGCCCCTCCCCGTTGGGGGGGAACGAGCAGTACTTC. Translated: CASSPSPLGGNEQYF.

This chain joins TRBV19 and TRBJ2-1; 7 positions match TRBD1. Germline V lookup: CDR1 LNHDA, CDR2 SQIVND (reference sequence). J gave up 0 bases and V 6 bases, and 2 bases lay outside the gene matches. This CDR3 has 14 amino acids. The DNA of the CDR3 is TGTGCCAGTAGCTGGGACAGCTCCTACAATGAGCAGTTCTTC. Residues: CASSWDSSYNEQFF.

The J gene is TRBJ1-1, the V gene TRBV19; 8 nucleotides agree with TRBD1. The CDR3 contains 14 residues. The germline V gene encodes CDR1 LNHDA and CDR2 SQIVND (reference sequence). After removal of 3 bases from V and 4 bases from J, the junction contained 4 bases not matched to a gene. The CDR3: CASSMPGGFTEAFF. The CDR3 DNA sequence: TGTGCCAGTAGTATGCCAGGGGGCTTCACTGAAGCTTTCTTT.

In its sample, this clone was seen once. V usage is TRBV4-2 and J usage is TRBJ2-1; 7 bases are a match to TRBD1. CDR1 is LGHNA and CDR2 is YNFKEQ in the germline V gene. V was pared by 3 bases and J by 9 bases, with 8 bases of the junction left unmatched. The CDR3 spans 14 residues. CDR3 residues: CASSHSGGWSEQFF. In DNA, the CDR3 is TGTGCCAGCAGCCATTCAGGGGGTTGGAGTGAGCAGTTCTTC.

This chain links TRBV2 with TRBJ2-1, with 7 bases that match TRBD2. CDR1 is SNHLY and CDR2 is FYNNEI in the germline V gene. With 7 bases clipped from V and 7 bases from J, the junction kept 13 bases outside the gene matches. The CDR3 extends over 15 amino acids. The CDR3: CASTSGGSSGNEQFF. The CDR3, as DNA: TGTGCCAGCACATCCGGCGGGAGCTCGGGGAATGAGCAGTTCTTC. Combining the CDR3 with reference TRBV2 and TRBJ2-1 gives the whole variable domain EPEVTQTPSHQVTQMGQEVILRCVPISNHLYFYWYRQILGQKVEFLVSFYNNEISEKSEIFDDQFSVERPDGSNFTLKIRSTKLEDSAMYFCASTSGGSSGNEQFFGPGTRLTVL.

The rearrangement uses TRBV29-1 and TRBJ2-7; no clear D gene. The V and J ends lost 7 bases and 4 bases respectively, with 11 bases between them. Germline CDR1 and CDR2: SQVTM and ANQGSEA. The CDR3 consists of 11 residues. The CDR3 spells CSEEPFYEQYF. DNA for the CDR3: TGCAGCGAAGAGCCGTTTTACGAGCAGTACTTC.

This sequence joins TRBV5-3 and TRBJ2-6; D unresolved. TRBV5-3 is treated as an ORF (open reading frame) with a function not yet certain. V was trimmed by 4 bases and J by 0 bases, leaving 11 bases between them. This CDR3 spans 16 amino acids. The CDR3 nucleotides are TGTGCCAGAAGCCGAACAGAGAGCTCTGGGGCCAACGTCCTGACTTTC. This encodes CARSRTESSGANVLTF.

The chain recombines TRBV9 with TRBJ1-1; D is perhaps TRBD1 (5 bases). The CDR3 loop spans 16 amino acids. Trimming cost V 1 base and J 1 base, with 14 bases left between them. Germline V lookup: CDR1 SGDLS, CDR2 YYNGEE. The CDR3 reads CASSVTPGRENTEAFF. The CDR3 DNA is TGTGCCAGCAGCGTAACCCCAGGGAGGGAGAACACTGAAGCTTTCTTT.

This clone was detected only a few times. CDR3 DNA: TGTGCCAGCAGCTTTGGTTGGTCTTCAGGGGGCGCGGAGGAAAAACTGTTTTTT. This gives the protein CASSFGWSSGGAEEKLFF. The chain uses TRBV5-4 and TRBJ1-4, with TRBD1 identical over 8 bases. J gave up 8 bases and V 2 bases, and 17 bases lay outside the gene matches. The CDR3 length is 18 residues. Germline CDR1 reads SGHNT; CDR2 reads YYREEE (reference sequence).

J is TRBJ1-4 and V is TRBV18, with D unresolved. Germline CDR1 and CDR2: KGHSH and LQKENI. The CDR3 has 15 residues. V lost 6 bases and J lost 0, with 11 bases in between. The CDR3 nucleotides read TGTGCCAGCTCCCATCCCACTGCAACTAATGAAAAACTGTTTTTT. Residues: CASSHPTATNEKLFF. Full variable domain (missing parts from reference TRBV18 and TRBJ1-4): NAGVMQNPRHLVRRRGQEARLRCSPMKGHSHVYWYRQLPEEGLKFMVYLQKENIIDESGMPKERFSAEFPKEGPSILRIQQVVRGDSAAYFCASSHPTATNEKLFFGSGTQLSVL.

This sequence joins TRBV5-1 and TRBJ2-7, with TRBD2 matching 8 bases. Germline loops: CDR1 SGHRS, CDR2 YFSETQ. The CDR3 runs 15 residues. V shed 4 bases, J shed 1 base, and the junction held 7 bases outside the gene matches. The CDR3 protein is CASSTSGTRSYEQYF. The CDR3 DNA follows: TGCGCCAGCAGCACATCCGGGACTAGATCCTACGAGCAGTACTTC.

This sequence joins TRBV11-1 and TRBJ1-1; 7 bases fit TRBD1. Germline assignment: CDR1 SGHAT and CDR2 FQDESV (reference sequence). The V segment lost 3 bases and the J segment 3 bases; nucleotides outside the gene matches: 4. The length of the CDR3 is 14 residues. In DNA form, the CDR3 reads TGTGCCAGCAGCTTCAACAGGGGATACACTGAAGCTTTCTTT. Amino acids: CASSFNRGYTEAFF.

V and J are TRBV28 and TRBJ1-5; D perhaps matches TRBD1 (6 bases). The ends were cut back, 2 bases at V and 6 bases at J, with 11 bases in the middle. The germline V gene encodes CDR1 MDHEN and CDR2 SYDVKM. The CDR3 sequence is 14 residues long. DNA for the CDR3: TGTGCCAGCAGTTTAAGGGGGAGGGGTCAGCCCCAGCATTTT. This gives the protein CASSLRGRGQPQHF.

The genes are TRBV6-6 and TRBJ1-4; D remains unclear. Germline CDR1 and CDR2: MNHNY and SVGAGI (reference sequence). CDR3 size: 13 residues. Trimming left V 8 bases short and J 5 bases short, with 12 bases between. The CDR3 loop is CASSYSFNEKLFF. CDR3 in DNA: TGTGCCAGCTCGTACAGCTTCAATGAAAAACTGTTTTTT.

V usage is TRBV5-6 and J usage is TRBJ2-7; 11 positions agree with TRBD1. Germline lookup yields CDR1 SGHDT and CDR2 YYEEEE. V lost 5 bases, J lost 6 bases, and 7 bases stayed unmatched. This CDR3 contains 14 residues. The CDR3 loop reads CASSNWDRGFEQYF. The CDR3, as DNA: TGTGCCAGCAGTAACTGGGACAGGGGGTTCGAGCAGTACTTC.

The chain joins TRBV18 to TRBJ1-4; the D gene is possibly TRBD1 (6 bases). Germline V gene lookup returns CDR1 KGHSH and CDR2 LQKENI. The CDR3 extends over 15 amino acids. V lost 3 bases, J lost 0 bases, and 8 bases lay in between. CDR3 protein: CASSPQGPTNEKLFF. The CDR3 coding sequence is TGTGCCAGCTCACCCCAGGGGCCAACTAATGAAAAACTGTTTTTT.

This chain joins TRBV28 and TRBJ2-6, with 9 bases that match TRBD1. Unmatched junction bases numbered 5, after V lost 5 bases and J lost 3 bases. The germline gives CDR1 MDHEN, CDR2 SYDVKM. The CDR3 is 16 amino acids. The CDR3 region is CASSQTGGGGANVLTF. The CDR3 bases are TGTGCCAGCAGTCAAACAGGGGGCGGTGGGGCCAACGTCCTGACTTTC.

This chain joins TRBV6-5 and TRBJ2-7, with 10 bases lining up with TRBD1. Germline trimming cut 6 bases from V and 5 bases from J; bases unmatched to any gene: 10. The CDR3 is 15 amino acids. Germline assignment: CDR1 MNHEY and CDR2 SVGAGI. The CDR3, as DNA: TGTGCCAGCAGCTTCCGGGACAGGGGTCACGACGAGCAGTACTTC. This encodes CASSFRDRGHDEQYF.

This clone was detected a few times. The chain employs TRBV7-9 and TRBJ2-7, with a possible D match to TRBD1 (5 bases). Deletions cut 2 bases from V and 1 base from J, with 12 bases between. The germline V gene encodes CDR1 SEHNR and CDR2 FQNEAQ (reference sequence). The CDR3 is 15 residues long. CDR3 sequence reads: CASSLWGAPSYEQYF. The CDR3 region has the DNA TGTGCCAGCAGCTTATGGGGCGCCCCTTCCTACGAGCAGTACTTC.

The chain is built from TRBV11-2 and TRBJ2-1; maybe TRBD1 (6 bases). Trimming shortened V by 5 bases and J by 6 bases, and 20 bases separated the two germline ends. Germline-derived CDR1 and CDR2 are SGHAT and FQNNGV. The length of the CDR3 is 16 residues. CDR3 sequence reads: CASSHLDRSAFNEQFF. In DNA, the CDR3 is TGTGCCAGCAGCCACCTAGACAGGTCCGCTTTCAATGAGCAGTTCTTC.

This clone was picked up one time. The CDR3 DNA reads TGTGCCAGCAGCCAAGCTGGTAAGAGCTCCTACGAGCAGTACTTC. Translation: CASSQAGKSSYEQYF. The chain links TRBV14 to TRBJ2-7; no firm D call. CDR3 length equals 15 residues. Deletions cut 1 base from V and 0 bases from J, with 10 bases between. Germline V gene data show CDR1 as SGHDN and CDR2 as FVKESK.

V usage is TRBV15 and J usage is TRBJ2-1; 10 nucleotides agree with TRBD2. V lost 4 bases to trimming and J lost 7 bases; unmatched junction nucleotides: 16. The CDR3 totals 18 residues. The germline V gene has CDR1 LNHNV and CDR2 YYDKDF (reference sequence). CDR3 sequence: CATSISKGLAIKGNEQFF. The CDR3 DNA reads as TGTGCCACCAGCATATCGAAGGGACTAGCGATAAAGGGGAATGAGCAGTTCTTC. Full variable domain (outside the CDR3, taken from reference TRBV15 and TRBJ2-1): DAMVIQNPRYQVTQFGKPVTLSCSQTLNHNVMYWYQQKSSQAPKLLFHYYDKDFNNEADTPDNFQSRRPNTSFCFLDIRSPGLGDTAMYLCATSISKGLAIKGNEQFFGPGTRLTVL.